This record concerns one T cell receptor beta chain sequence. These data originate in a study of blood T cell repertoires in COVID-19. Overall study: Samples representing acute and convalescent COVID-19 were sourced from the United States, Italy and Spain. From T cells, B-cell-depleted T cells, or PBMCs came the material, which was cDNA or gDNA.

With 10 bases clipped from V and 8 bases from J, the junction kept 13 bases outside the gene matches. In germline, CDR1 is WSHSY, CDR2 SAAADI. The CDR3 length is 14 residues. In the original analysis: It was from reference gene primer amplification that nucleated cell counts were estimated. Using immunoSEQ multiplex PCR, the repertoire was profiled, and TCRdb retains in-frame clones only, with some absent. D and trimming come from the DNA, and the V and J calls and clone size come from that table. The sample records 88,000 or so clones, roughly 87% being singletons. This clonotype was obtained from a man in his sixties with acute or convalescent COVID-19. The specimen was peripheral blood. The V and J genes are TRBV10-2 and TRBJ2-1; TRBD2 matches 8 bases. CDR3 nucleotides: TGCGCCATCCCTGCGGAGCGGGAGATCCATGAGCAGTTCTTC. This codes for CAIPAEREIHEQFF.